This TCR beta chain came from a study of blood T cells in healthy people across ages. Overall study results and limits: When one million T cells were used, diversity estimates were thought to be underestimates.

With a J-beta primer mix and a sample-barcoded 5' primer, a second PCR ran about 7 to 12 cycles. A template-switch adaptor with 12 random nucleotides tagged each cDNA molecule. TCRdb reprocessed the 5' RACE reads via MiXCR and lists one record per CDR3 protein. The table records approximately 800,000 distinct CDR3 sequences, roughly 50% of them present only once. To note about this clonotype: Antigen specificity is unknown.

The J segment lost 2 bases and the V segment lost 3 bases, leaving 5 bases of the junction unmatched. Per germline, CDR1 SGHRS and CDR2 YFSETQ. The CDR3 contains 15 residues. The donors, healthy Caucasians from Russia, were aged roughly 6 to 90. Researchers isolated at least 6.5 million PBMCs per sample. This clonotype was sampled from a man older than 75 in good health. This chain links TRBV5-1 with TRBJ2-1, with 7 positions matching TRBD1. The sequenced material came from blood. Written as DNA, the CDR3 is TGCGCCAGCAGCTCCAGGACAGGAACCTACAATGAGCAGTTCTTC. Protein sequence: CASSSRTGTYNEQFF.